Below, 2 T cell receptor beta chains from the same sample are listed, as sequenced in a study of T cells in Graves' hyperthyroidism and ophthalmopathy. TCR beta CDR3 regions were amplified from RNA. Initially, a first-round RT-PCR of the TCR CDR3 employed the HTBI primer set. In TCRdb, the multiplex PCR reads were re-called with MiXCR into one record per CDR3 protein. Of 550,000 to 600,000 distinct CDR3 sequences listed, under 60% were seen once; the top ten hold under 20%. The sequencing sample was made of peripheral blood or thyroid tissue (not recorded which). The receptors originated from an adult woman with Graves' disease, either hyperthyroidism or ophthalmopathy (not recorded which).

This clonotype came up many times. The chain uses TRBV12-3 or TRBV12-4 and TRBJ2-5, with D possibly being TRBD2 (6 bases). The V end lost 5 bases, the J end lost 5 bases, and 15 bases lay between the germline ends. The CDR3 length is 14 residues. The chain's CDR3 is CASSQSGDGETQYF. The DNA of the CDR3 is TGTGCCAGCAGTCAGTCGGGAGACGGGGAGACCCAGTACTTC.

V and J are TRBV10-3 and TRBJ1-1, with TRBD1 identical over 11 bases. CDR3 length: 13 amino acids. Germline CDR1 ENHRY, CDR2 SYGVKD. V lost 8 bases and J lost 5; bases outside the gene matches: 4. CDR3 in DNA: TGTGCCATCCGGGACAGGGGGAGGACTGAAGCTTTCTTT. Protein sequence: CAIRDRGRTEAFF.